This T cell receptor beta chain appears in the sequencing data of a study of blood T cell repertoires in COVID-19. J lost 8 bases, V lost 4 bases, and 12 bases had no gene match. The CDR3 covers 16 residues. The germline V gene has CDR1 MDHEN and CDR2 SYDVKM. Method: immunoSEQ multiplex PCR; TCRdb's copy keeps in-frame clones and lacks some. This table holds about 200,000 clones, 86% found once. The sequence was obtained from a man aged 40-49 years with acute COVID-19. The chain employs TRBV28 and TRBJ2-1; 9 bases are shared with TRBD1. Sequenced material: PBMCs or T cells enriched from blood (not recorded which). The CDR3 loop reads CASSSNLGQGGHEQFF. The CDR3 bases are TGTGCCAGCAGTTCAAACCTGGGACAGGGAGGGCATGAGCAGTTCTTC.